The 14 T cell receptor beta chains in this list originate from one sample, sequenced in a study of beta chain features in type 1 diabetes. Sequenced material consisted of expressed TCRB transcripts (all of the isolated RNA was reverse transcribed). The method was immunoSEQ multiplex PCR; TCRdb's version includes in-frame clones alone and lacks a portion of them. The data show fewer than 900,000 clones, with under 20% seen just once and about 0.025% held by the top ten. Sequenced: naive CD4+ T cells from blood. The source is a woman aged 18-30 years in good health.

This clone has just a few counts. This chain uses TRBV7-8 with TRBJ2-5, with unresolved D. With 1 base removed from V and 3 bases from J, the gap between germline ends came to 12 bases. CDR3 length: 15 residues. Germline-derived CDR1 and CDR2 are SGHVS and FQNEAQ. The DNA for the CDR3 is TGTGCCAGCAGCTTAGGGTGGAACAGAAAAGAGACCCAGTACTTC. Its protein product is CASSLGWNRKETQYF.

There are a few counts of this clone. The gene calls are TRBV11-3 and TRBJ2-1, with D uncertain. The CDR3 extends over 11 amino acids. Trimming removed 5 bases from V and 8 bases from J, with 7 bases in between. The V gene's germline CDR1 is SGHNT and CDR2 YENEEA. The CDR3 here is CASSQKHEQFF. The CDR3 DNA is TGTGCCAGCAGCCAAAAACATGAGCAGTTCTTC.

The rearrangement joins TRBV6-5 to TRBJ1-5; the D gene is possibly TRBD1 (6 bases). Trimming stripped 11 bases from V and 6 bases from J, with 14 bases between. This CDR3 region has 12 residues. Germline-derived CDR1 and CDR2 are MNHEY and SVGAGI. The CDR3 sequence: CAGGGRGQPQHF. The CDR3 DNA reads TGTGCCGGGGGCGGGCGGGGTCAGCCCCAGCATTTT.

This clone was seen only a few times. CDR3 protein: CASSSARDYQETQYF. The CDR3, as DNA: TGCGCCAGCAGCTCAGCGCGGGACTACCAAGAGACCCAGTACTTC. The chain joins TRBV5-1 to TRBJ2-5; D may be TRBD2 (6 bases). The germline CDR1 and CDR2 sequences are SGHRS and YFSETQ. There are 15 residues in the CDR3. V was trimmed by 3 bases and J by 0 bases, leaving 12 bases between them.

This clone was observed a few times. The chain carries TRBV15 and TRBJ2-3; TRBD2 is a possible D gene (5 bases). Looked up from germline, CDR1 is LNHNV and CDR2 is YYDKDF (reference sequence). The CDR3 has 15 amino acids. V gave up 0 bases and J gave up 2 bases, with 9 bases separating them. In DNA form, the CDR3 reads TGTGCCACCAGCAGAGATCTCGGGAACACAGATACGCAGTATTTT. Protein product: CATSRDLGNTDTQYF.

V is TRBV6-1 and J is TRBJ1-3; D gene uncertain. Between the trimmed V and J ends, which lost 8 bases and 0 bases, there was a span of 5 bases. This CDR3 region has 12 residues. The V gene's germline CDR1 is MNHNS and CDR2 SASEGT. In DNA form, the CDR3 reads TGTGCCAGCCGCGCCTCTGGAAACACCATATATTTT. It codes for CASRASGNTIYF.

In this sample, this clone turned up a few times. The chain recombines TRBV9 with TRBJ2-7, with D possibly being TRBD2 (5 bases). V dropped 0 bases and J dropped 2 bases, with 15 bases sitting between them. Germline assignment: CDR1 SGDLS and CDR2 YYNGEE. The CDR3 runs to 16 residues. CDR3 sequence: CASSVAPDSRAYEQYF. For the CDR3, the DNA is TGTGCCAGCAGCGTAGCTCCGGATTCGAGGGCCTACGAGCAGTACTTC.

The V call is TRBV18, the J call TRBJ2-4, with 7 bases fitting TRBD2. Germline CDR1 KGHSH, CDR2 LQKENI. The CDR3 runs 16 residues. J was trimmed by 8 bases and V by 0 bases; bases with no gene match: 10. The DNA for the CDR3 is TGTGCCAGCTCACCACCGGGTCAGGGAGGGGCAGACATTCAGTACTTC. Amino acids: CASSPPGQGGADIQYF.

CDR3 region: CSVTGLDTGELFF. In DNA, the CDR3 is TGCAGCGTCACAGGGTTGGACACCGGGGAGCTGTTTTTT. V is TRBV29-1 and J is TRBJ2-2; perhaps TRBD1 as D (6 bases). Trimming pared 6 bases from V and 3 bases from J, leaving 11 bases between. This CDR3 contains 13 residues. Germline values: CDR1 SQVTM, CDR2 ANQGSEA.

The table lists this clone with a few counts. The chain recombines TRBV7-6 with TRBJ2-7, with 13 bases lining up with TRBD2. Germline loops: CDR1 SGHVS, CDR2 FNYEAQ. Losses at the gene ends were 5 bases for V and 0 bases for J; bases not matched to a gene: 7. The length of the CDR3 is 17 residues. In nucleotides, the CDR3 is TGTGCCAGCAGCCCGACTAGCGGGGGGCGCTTCTCCTACGAGCAGTACTTC. Its translation: CASSPTSGGRFSYEQYF.

The V gene is TRBV10-3, the J gene TRBJ1-5; TRBD1 might be the D (6 bases). Germline assignment: CDR1 ENHRY and CDR2 SYGVKD. This CDR3 comprises 14 residues. V dropped 4 bases and J dropped 4 bases, with 11 bases sitting between them. The CDR3 here is CAISAGQSNQPQHF. The CDR3 DNA reads TGTGCCATCAGTGCTGGACAGTCAAATCAGCCCCAGCATTTT.

The chain uses TRBV19 and TRBJ2-1; 10 nucleotides align to TRBD2. The CDR3 runs 15 residues. Trimming cost V 7 bases and J 10 bases; bases outside gene matches: 13. Looked up from germline, CDR1 is LNHDA and CDR2 is SQIVND (reference sequence). The CDR3 spells CASTRLAGALWEQFF. CDR3 nucleotides: TGTGCCAGTACGCGGCTAGCGGGAGCTTTATGGGAGCAGTTCTTC. The complete variable domain, with remaining parts taken from reference TRBV19 and TRBJ2-1, reads DGGITQSPKYLFRKEGQNVTLSCEQNLNHDAMYWYRQDPGQGLRLIYYSQIVNDFQKGDIAEGYSVSREKKESFPLTVTSAQKNPTAFYLCASTRLAGALWEQFFGPGTRLTVL.

The chain couples TRBV7-8 to TRBJ2-7; tentatively, D is TRBD1 (6 bases). Trimming stripped 5 bases from V and 4 bases from J, with 12 bases between. Germline V lookup: CDR1 SGHVS, CDR2 FQNEAQ. This CDR3 is 13 amino acids long. The CDR3 spells CASSHRVEYEQYF. CDR3 bases: TGTGCCAGCAGCCACAGGGTTGAATACGAGCAGTACTTC.

This chain joins TRBV5-4 and TRBJ2-3, with D unresolved. The V gene's germline CDR1 is SGHNT and CDR2 YYREEE (reference sequence). The V and J ends lost 0 bases and 7 bases respectively, with 9 bases between them. The CDR3 sequence is 13 residues long. CDR3 DNA: TGTGCCAGCAGCTTGGTCGTTGGGCATACGCAGTATTTT. Translated, it gives CASSLVVGHTQYF.